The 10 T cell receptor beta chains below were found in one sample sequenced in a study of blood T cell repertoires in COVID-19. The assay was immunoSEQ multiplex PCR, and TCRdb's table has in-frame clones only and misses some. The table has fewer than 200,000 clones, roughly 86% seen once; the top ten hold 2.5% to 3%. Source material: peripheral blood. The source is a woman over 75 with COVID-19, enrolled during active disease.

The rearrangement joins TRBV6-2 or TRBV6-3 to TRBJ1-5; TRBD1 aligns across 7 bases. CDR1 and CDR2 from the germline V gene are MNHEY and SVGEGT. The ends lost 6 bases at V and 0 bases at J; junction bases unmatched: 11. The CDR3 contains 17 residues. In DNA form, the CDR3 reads TGTGCCAGCAGCTCAATGGACAGGAGATATAGCAATCAGCCCCAGCATTTT. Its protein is CASSSMDRRYSNQPQHF.

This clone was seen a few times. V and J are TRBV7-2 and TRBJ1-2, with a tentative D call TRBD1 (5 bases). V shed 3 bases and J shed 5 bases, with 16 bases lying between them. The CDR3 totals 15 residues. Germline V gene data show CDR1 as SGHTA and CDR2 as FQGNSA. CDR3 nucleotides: TGTGCCAGCAGCTTCCCCGCAGGTGGGACTTATGGCTACACCTTC. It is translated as CASSFPAGGTYGYTF.

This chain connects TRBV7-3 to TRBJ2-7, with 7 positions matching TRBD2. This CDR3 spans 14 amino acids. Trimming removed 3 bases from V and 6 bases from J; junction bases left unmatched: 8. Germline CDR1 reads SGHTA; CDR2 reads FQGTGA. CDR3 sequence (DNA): TGTGCCAGCAGCTTGTCGCGGGAGTCAGGCGAGCAGTACTTC. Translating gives CASSLSRESGEQYF.

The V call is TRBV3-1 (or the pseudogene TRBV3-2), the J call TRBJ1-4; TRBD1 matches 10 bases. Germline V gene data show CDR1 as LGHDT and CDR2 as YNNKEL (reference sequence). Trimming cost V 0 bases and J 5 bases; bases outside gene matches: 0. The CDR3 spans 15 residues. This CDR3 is CASSQEGQGNEKLFF. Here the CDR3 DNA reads TGTGCCAGCAGCCAAGAGGGACAGGGGAATGAAAAACTGTTTTTT.

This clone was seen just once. CDR3 in DNA: TGTGCCAGCAGTCAGGTCCGGGACAGGGCCTATGGCTACACCTTC. Its translation is CASSQVRDRAYGYTF. The chain carries TRBV28 and TRBJ1-2; 9 bases line up with TRBD1. V lost 5 bases to trimming and J lost 4 bases; unmatched junction nucleotides: 8. The germline V gene encodes CDR1 MDHEN and CDR2 SYDVKM. CDR3 length equals 15 residues.

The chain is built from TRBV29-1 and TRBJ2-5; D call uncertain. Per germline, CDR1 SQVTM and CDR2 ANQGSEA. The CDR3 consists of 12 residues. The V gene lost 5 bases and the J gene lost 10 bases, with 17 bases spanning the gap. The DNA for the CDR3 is TGCAGCGTTAGTATCCGTTCTACCGGCCAGTACTTC. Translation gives CSVSIRSTGQYF.

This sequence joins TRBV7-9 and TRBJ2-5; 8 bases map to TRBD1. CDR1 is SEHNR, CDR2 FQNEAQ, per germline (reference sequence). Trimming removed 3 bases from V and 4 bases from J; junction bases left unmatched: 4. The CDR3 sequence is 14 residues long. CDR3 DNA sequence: TGTGCCAGCAGCTTTTTGACAGGGGTAGAGACCCAGTACTTC. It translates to CASSFLTGVETQYF.

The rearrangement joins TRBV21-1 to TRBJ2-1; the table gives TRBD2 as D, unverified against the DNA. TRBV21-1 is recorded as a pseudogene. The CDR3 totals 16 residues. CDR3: CASTLTPGWAYNEQFF. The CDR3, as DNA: TGTGCCAGCACCCTTACCCCGGGTTGGGCCTACAATGAGCAGTTCTTC.

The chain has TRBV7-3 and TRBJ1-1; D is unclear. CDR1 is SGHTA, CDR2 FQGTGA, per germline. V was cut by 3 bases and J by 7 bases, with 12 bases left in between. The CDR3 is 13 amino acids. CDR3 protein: CASSLELLSEAFF. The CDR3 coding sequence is TGTGCCAGCAGCTTGGAATTACTAAGTGAAGCTTTCTTT.

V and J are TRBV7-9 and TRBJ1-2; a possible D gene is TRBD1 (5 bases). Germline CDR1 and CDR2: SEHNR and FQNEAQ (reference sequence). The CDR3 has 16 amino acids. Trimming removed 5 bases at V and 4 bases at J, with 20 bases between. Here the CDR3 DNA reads TGTGCCAGCAGCCCCATTCCCGGGACTGGGGCCTATGGCTACACCTTC. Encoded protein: CASSPIPGTGAYGYTF.